This T cell receptor (beta chain) was obtained from a study of T cell changes during pregnancy in multiple sclerosis. Sequenced by immunoSEQ multiplex PCR; TCRdb stores in-frame clones only, minus some. The table records about 30,000 clones, 90% to 95% of them present only once. Trimming shortened V by 9 bases and J by 5 bases, and 14 bases separated the two germline ends. This CDR3 comprises 12 residues. Germline V gives CDR1 MDHEN, CDR2 SYDVKM. V usage is TRBV28 and J usage is TRBJ2-7; D perhaps matches TRBD1 (5 bases). This receptor was taken from a female donor with multiple sclerosis, enrolled in a pregnancy study. This specimen was CD8+ T cells from peripheral blood mononuclear cells, taken before pregnancy. The CDR3 region is CASNLWGHEQYF. DNA of the CDR3: TGTGCCAGTAACCTCTGGGGCCACGAGCAGTACTTC.